This TCR beta chain stems from a study of cytomegalovirus exposure and HLA in healthy donors. Donors came from a validation cohort of over a hundred subjects, distinct from the first 666-subject cohort. The protocol was immunoSEQ multiplex PCR, while the TCRdb copy is restricted to in-frame clones and leaves out a portion. The profile shows 180,000 or so clones, around 86% of them singletons. The origin of this receptor is a man aged 18 to 35 in good health and CMV-seropositive. Specimen: PBMCs.

The CDR3: CASSTNREGYTF. The CDR3 nucleotides read TGCGCCAGCAGCACTAACAGGGAAGGCTACACCTTC. The chain joins TRBV5-1 to TRBJ1-2, with D tentatively TRBD1 (6 bases). This CDR3 comprises 12 residues. Germline V gene data show CDR1 as SGHRS and CDR2 as YFSETQ. V was shortened by 4 bases and J by 8 bases, with 12 bases between the two germline ends.